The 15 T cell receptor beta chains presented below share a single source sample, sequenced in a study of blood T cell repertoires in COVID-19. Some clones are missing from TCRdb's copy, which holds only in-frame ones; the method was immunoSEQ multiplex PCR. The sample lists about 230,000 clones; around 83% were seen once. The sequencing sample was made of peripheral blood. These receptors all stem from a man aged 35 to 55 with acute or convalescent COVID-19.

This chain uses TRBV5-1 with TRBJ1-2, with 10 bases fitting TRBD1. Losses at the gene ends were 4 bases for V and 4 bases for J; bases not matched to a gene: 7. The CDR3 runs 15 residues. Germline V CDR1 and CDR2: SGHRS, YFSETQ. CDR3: CASSPSGDRGYGYTF. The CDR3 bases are TGCGCCAGCAGCCCGAGCGGGGACAGGGGCTATGGCTACACCTTC.

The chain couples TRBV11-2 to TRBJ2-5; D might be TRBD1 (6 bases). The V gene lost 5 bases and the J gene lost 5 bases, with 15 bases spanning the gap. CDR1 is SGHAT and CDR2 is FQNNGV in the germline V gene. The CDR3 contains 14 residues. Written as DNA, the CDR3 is TGTGCCAGCAGCCCAAGTGGGGGCAGGGAGACCCAGTACTTC. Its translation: CASSPSGGRETQYF.

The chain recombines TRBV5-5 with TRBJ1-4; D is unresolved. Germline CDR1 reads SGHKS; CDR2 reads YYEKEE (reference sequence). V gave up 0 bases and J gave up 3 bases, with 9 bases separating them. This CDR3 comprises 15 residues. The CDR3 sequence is CASSLVYLSNEKLFF. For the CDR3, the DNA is TGTGCCAGCAGCTTGGTGTATCTCTCTAATGAAAAACTGTTTTTT.

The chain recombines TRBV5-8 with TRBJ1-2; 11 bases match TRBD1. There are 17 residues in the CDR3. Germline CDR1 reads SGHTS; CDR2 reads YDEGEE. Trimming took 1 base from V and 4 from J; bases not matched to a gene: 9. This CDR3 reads CASSLSGTGGIFYGYTF. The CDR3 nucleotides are TGTGCCAGCAGCTTGTCCGGGACAGGGGGAATTTTCTATGGCTACACCTTC.

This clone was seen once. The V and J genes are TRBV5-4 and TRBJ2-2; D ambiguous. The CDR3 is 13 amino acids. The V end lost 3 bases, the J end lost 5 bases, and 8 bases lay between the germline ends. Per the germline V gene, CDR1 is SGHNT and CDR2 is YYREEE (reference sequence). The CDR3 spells CASSSTETGELFF. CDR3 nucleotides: TGTGCCAGCAGCTCCACAGAAACCGGGGAGCTGTTTTTT.

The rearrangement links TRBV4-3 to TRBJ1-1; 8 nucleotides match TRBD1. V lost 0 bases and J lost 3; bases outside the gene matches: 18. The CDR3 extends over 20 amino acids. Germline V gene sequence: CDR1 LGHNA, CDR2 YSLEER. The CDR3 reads CASSQDTGEAGQGPYTEAFF. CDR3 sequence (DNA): TGCGCCAGCAGCCAAGATACTGGTGAGGCTGGACAGGGTCCGTACACTGAAGCTTTCTTT.

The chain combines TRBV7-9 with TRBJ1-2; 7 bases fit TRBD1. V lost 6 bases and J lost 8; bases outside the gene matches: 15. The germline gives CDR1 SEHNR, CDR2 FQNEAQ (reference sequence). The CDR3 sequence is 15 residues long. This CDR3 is CASRPQTGISRGYTF. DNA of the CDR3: TGTGCCAGCAGGCCCCAGACAGGGATTAGTAGAGGCTACACCTTC.

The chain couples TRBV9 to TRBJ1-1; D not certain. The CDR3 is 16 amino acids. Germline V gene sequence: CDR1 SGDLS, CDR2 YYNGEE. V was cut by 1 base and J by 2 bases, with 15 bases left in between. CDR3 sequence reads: CASSVWKSGANTEAFF. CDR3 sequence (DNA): TGTGCCAGCAGCGTATGGAAATCGGGAGCAAACACTGAAGCTTTCTTT.

The CDR3 loop is CASSLGQTPRNEQYF. In nucleotides, the CDR3 is TGTGCCAGCAGCTTGGGACAGACCCCTAGGAACGAGCAGTACTTC. The V gene is TRBV5-6, the J gene TRBJ2-7, with D possibly matching TRBD1 (5 bases). The V end lost 0 bases, the J end lost 5 bases, and 15 bases lay between the germline ends. The CDR3 spans 15 residues. Per the germline V gene, CDR1 is SGHDT and CDR2 is YYEEEE.

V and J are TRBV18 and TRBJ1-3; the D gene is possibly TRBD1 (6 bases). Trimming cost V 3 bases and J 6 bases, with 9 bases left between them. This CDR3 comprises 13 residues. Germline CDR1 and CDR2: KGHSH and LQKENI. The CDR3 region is CASSPNRENTIYF. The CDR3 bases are TGTGCCAGCTCACCCAACAGGGAAAACACCATATATTTT.

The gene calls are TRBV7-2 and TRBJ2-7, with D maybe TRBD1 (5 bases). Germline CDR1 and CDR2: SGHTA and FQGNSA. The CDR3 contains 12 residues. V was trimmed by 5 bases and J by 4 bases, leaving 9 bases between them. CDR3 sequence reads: CASSPHRYEQYF. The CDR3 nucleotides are TGTGCCAGCAGCCCGCACAGGTACGAGCAGTACTTC.

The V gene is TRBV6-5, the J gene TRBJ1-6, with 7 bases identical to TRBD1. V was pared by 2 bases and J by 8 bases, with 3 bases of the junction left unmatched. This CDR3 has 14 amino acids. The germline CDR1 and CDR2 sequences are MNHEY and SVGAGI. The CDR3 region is CASSYGQGDSPLHF. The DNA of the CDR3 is TGTGCCAGCAGTTACGGTCAGGGGGATTCACCCCTCCACTTT.

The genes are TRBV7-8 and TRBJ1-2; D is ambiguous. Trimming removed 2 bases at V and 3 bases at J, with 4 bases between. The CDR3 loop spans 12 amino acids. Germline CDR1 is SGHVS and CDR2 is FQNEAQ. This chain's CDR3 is CASSLSDYGYTF. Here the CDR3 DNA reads TGTGCCAGCAGCTTATCGGACTATGGCTACACCTTC.

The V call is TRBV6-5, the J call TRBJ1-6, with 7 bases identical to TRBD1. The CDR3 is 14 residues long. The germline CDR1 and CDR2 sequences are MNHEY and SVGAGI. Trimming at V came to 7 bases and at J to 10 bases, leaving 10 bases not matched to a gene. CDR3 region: CASTTGEKGSPLHF. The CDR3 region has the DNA TGTGCCAGCACCACAGGGGAAAAAGGGTCACCCCTCCACTTT.

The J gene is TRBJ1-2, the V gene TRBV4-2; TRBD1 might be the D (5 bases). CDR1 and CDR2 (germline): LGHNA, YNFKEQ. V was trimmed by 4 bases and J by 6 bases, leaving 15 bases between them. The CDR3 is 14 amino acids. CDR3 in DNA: TGTGCCAGCAGCCTCCGTCGGGGGGATAATGGCTACACCTTC. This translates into CASSLRRGDNGYTF.